The 8 T cell receptor beta chains given below trace back to one sample, sequenced in a study of OX40 agonist ivuxolimab in advanced cancers. The protocol was immunoSEQ multiplex PCR, while the TCRdb copy is restricted to in-frame clones and leaves out a portion. Of around 58,000 clones listed, around 93% are singletons. Sequencing was performed on CD4+ or CD8+ T cells sorted from blood, taken in a trial of the OX40 agonist ivuxolimab. All receptors come from an adult with an advanced solid tumor such as melanoma, head and neck, liver or kidney cancer.

The rearrangement links TRBV9 to TRBJ2-7; 8 bases line up with TRBD2. CDR1 is SGDLS, CDR2 YYNGEE, per germline. CDR3 length: 14 residues. Trimming took 3 bases from V and 2 from J; bases not matched to a gene: 4. CDR3 residues: CASSAGGATYEQYF. CDR3 sequence (DNA): TGTGCCAGCAGCGCCGGGGGGGCAACCTACGAGCAGTACTTC. Based on the CDR3 plus reference TRBV9 and TRBJ2-7, the full variable domain is DSGVTQTPKHLITATGQRVTLRCSPRSGDLSVYWYQQSLDQGLQFLIQYYNGEERAKGNILERFSAQQFPDLHSELNLSSLELGDSALYFCASSAGGATYEQYFGPGTRLTVT.

This chain uses TRBV7-2 with TRBJ2-7; the D is unclear. CDR1 is SGHTA, CDR2 FQGNSA, per germline. The CDR3 totals 13 residues. Trimming shortened V by 5 bases and J by 3 bases, and 11 bases separated the two germline ends. The CDR3 sequence: CASSPPLVYEQYF. In DNA form, the CDR3 reads TGTGCCAGCAGCCCCCCCCTAGTCTACGAGCAGTACTTC.

The chain links TRBV5-1 to TRBJ2-1, with a weak D call TRBD1 (6 bases). V was trimmed by 1 base and J by 2 bases, leaving 16 bases between them. Germline lookup yields CDR1 SGHRS and CDR2 YFSETQ. The CDR3 contains 17 residues. The CDR3 loop reads CASSLSQSRTAYNEQFF. The CDR3 DNA sequence: TGCGCCAGCAGCTTGTCCCAGTCCCGGACAGCCTACAATGAGCAGTTCTTC.

The rearrangement links TRBV7-2 to TRBJ2-3; D remains ambiguous. Trimming left V 5 bases short and J 4 bases short, with 7 bases between. The germline V gene has CDR1 SGHTA and CDR2 FQGNSA. The CDR3 consists of 12 residues. Here the CDR3 DNA reads TGTGCCAGCAGCCCCCTTCCAGATACGCAGTATTTT. This translates into CASSPLPDTQYF.

V usage is TRBV7-2 and J usage is TRBJ2-1; D remains unclear. The CDR3 consists of 12 residues. The V end was cut by 2 bases, the J end by 2 bases, with 1 base between. The germline V gene has CDR1 SGHTA and CDR2 FQGNSA. The CDR3, as DNA: TGTGCCAGCAGCTTAACCTACAATGAGCAGTTCTTC. This translates into CASSLTYNEQFF. The variable domain in full, with the rest retrieved from reference TRBV7-2 and TRBJ2-1, is GAGVSQSPSNKVTEKGKDVELRCDPISGHTALYWYRQSLGQGLEFLIYFQGNSAPDKSGLPSDRFSAERTGGSVSTLTIQRTQQEDSAVYLCASSLTYNEQFFGPGTRLTVL.

J is TRBJ1-1 and V is TRBV2, with D unclear. The ends were cut back, 1 base at V and 4 bases at J, with 10 bases in the middle. Looked up from germline, CDR1 is SNHLY and CDR2 is FYNNEI. There are 14 residues in the CDR3. For the CDR3, the DNA is TGTGCCAGCAGTGAAGAGTGGGGAGGCACTGAAGCTTTCTTT. Translated: CASSEEWGGTEAFF.

The chain joins TRBV19 to TRBJ1-2, with 8 positions matching TRBD1. Looked up from germline, CDR1 is LNHDA and CDR2 is SQIVND (reference sequence). The V and J ends lost 8 bases and 8 bases, in that order; junction bases with no gene match: 4. This CDR3 has 11 residues. CDR3 protein: CASGTGGGYTF. CDR3 nucleotide sequence: TGTGCCAGTGGGACAGGAGGAGGCTACACCTTC.

V usage is TRBV5-1 and J usage is TRBJ1-1, with 9 bases identical to TRBD1. The CDR3 spans 15 residues. Germline CDR1 SGHRS, CDR2 YFSETQ. With 3 bases clipped from V and 5 bases from J, the junction kept 8 bases outside the gene matches. The CDR3 nucleotides read TGCGCCAGCAGCTCAGACACAGGGGGCTGGACTGAAGCTTTCTTT. Its protein product is CASSSDTGGWTEAFF.